This T cell receptor beta chain comes out of a study of neurological immune-mediated disorders. Healthy controls were blood bank volunteers in Maryland, USA. The unsorted libraries originated from 2 million PBMCs kept at -80 C. Study results and limitations: HTLV-1-associated myelopathy had the most TCR clonal expansion, and multiple sclerosis had the least, less than healthy controls.

This clonotype was seen ten or more times. Antigen: not known. The cDNA was generated by 5'RACE with 10-nucleotide random UMIs. TCRdb passed the 5' RACE reads through MiXCR, listing each CDR3 protein once. The repertoire holds roughly 80,000 distinct CDR3 sequences, with 17% as singletons. With 1 base removed from V and 3 bases from J, the gap between germline ends came to 15 bases. CDR1 is LNHNV and CDR2 is YYDKDF in the germline V gene (reference sequence). The CDR3 contains 16 residues. The sequencing input was PBMCs. The gene calls are TRBV15 and TRBJ1-1, with D possibly matching TRBD1 (5 bases). The receptor was derived from a woman aged 40 to 50 in good health. CDR3 coding DNA: TGTGCCACCAGCAGAGGGGCTCAGGGTTACGACACTGAAGCTTTCTTT. Residues: CATSRGAQGYDTEAFF.